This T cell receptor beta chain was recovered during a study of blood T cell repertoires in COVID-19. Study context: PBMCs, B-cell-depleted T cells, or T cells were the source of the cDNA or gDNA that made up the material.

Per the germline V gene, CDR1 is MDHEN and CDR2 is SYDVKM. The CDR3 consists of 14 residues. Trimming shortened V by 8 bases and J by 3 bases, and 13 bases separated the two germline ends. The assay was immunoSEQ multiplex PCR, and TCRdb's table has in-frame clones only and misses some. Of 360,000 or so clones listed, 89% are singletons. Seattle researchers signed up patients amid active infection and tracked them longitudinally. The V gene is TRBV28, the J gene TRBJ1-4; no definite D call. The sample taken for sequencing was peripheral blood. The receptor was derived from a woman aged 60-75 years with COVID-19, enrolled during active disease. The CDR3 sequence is CASEGGPSNEKLFF. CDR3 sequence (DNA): TGTGCCAGCGAGGGCGGGCCTTCTAATGAAAAACTGTTTTTT. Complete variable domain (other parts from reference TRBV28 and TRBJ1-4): DVKVTQSSRYLVKRTGEKVFLECVQDMDHENMFWYRQDPGLGLRLIYFSYDVKMKEKGDIPEGYSVSREKKERFSLILESASTNQTSMYLCASEGGPSNEKLFFGSGTQLSVL.